A selection of T cell receptor beta chains follows, all from one sample in a study of blood T cell repertoires in COVID-19. Method: immunoSEQ multiplex PCR; TCRdb's copy keeps in-frame clones and lacks some. The sample contains 150,000 or so clones, approximately 92% of which appear only once. Sequenced: peripheral blood. The source of these receptors is a man younger than 30 with COVID-19, enrolled during active disease. Each CDR3 is given with its conserved first and last residue. Fields, in order: CDR3 length, V gene, clone size, J gene, D gene, CDR3 DNA, CDR3 protein. A D gene is named only where the DNA matches it firmly. For some rows the clone size is stated as once, few or many, or as a class when expanded; others skip it.

15	TRBV7-2	-	TRBJ1-2	-	TGTGCCAGCAGCTTCACAAACCGATTTGACTATGGCTACACCTTC	CASSFTNRFDYGYTF
13	TRBV7-9	-	TRBJ2-4	-	TGTGCCAGCAGCTTTTCCGGTCGGGGAATTCAGTACTTC	CASSFSGRGIQYF
14	TRBV27	-	TRBJ2-7	TRBD1	TGTGCCAGCAGTCTTTCGACAGGGGACTACGAGCAGTACTTC	CASSLSTGDYEQYF
16	TRBV11-2	-	TRBJ2-6	TRBD2	TGTGCCAGCAGCTTCATAGCGGGAGCTGGGGCCAACGTCCTGACTTTC	CASSFIAGAGANVLTF
14	TRBV11-3	-	TRBJ2-1	TRBD1	TGTGCCAGCAGCCCTCGGACAGGGGACAATGAGCAGTTCTTC	CASSPRTGDNEQFF
15	TRBV6-5	-	TRBJ1-3	-	TGTGCCAGCAGTCGCCTCGGACAGTCTGGAAACACCATATATTTT	CASSRLGQSGNTIYF
14	TRBV5-6	-	TRBJ2-7	TRBD2	TGTGCCAGCAGCTTGGGGCTAGCGGGAGGTGAGCAGTACTTC	CASSLGLAGGEQYF
14	TRBV3-1/TRBV3-2	-	TRBJ1-2	TRBD1	TGTGCCAGCGGCGGACAGGGTCACGACTATGGCTACACCTTC	CASGGQGHDYGYTF
13	TRBV13	-	TRBJ2-4	-	TGTGCCAGCAGCTTAATGGTAGAAAACATTCAGTACTTC	CASSLMVENIQYF
19	TRBV6-2/TRBV6-3	-	TRBJ2-2	-	TGTGCCAGCAGTTACAGGACTGACGAAGTTGGGAGCGAGGTGGGGGAGCTGTTTTTT	CASSYRTDEVGSEVGELFF
15	TRBV28	-	TRBJ2-2	-	TGTGCCAGCAATTTCGGGGGAGCCGACACCGGGGAGCTGTTTTTT	CASNFGGADTGELFF
15	TRBV7-2	-	TRBJ2-5	TRBD1	TGTGCCAGCAGCTTAACAGACAGGGGGCGAGGGACCCAGTACTTC	CASSLTDRGRGTQYF
16	TRBV5-4	-	TRBJ2-5	TRBD2	TGTGCCAGCAGCGTCACTAGCGGGGGTTTCAAAGAGACCCAGTACTTC	CASSVTSGGFKETQYF
13	TRBV4-3	-	TRBJ2-1	-	TGCGCCAGCAGCCAAGTGGTGAGGGACACAACGTTCTTC	CASSQVVRDTTFF
15	TRBV7-6	few	TRBJ1-3	-	TGTGCCAGCAGCTTAGGGACAAGCTCTGGAAACACCATATATTTT	CASSLGTSSGNTIYF
16	TRBV9	-	TRBJ2-1	-	TGTGCCAGCAGCCCCCTAGCTACGGGATCGCACAATGAGCAGTTCTTC	CASSPLATGSHNEQFF
15	TRBV14	few	TRBJ1-1	-	TGTGCCAGCAGCCCAAGGCCGGACAAGAACACTGAAGCTTTCTTT	CASSPRPDKNTEAFF
12	TRBV4-3	-	TRBJ1-1	TRBD1	TGCGCCAGCAGACAGGGGGAATCTGAAGCTTTCTTT	CASRQGESEAFF
13	TRBV24-1	-	TRBJ2-2	-	TGTGCCACCAGTGGTGGGGGCCCCGGGGAGCTGTTTTTT	CATSGGGPGELFF
14	TRBV28	-	TRBJ1-3	-	TGTGCCAGCAGTCAGGACCGGAGGGGAAACACCATATATTTT	CASSQDRRGNTIYF
17	TRBV7-2	-	TRBJ2-5	-	TGTGCCAGCAGCTGGGCCCACTTTACAAGGGAAAGGGGGACCCAGTACTTC	CASSWAHFTRERGTQYF
16	TRBV7-2	-	TRBJ1-4	TRBD1	TGTGCCAGCAGCTTAGTCGGCAGGGGGCGAATCGAAAAACTGTTTTTT	CASSLVGRGRIEKLFF
13	TRBV9	-	TRBJ2-3	-	TGTGCCAGCAGGTCCGGGGAGGCAGATACGCAGTATTTT	CASRSGEADTQYF
16	TRBV2	-	TRBJ1-2	TRBD1	TGTGCCAGCCCAGGGGGGTGGGTCAATCCTAACTATGGCTACACCTTC	CASPGGWVNPNYGYTF
16	TRBV28	-	TRBJ1-5	-	TGTGCCAGCAGTTTAAAACTCTTCTATAGCAATCAGCCCCAGCATTTT	CASSLKLFYSNQPQHF
15	TRBV4-1	few	TRBJ2-7	TRBD2	TGCGCCAGCAGCCAAGGAGCGGGAAGGGGCTACGAGCAGTACTTC	CASSQGAGRGYEQYF
15	TRBV19	-	TRBJ1-4	TRBD1	TGTGCCAGTAGTGGTACGGGACAGCGGCGTGAAAAACTGCTTTTT	CASSGTGQRREKLLF
16	TRBV11-2	-	TRBJ2-3	TRBD1	TGTGCCAGCAGACGCCGGGGACAGGGGGCGATAGATACGCAGTATTTT	CASRRRGQGAIDTQYF
15	TRBV3-1/TRBV3-2	-	TRBJ2-1	-	TGTGCCAGCAGCCAAGCCAGACTAGGCCGCGATGAGCAGTTCTTC	CASSQARLGRDEQFF
14	TRBV5-6	-	TRBJ1-6	-	TGTGCCAGCAGCTTCAGGGGTTTGAATTCACCCCTCCACTTT	CASSFRGLNSPLHF
15	TRBV30	-	TRBJ1-1	-	TGTGCCTGGTTCCTATCCGGGGGGAGAGAGAGTGAAGCTTTCTTT	CAWFLSGGRESEAFF
15	TRBV27	once	TRBJ1-6	TRBD1	TGTGCCAGCAGTTTGGGACAGGGTGGTAATTCACCCCTCCACTTT	CASSLGQGGNSPLHF
15	TRBV9	once	TRBJ2-7	-	TGTGCCAGCAGCGCCGCTAGTGATCCATCCTACGAGCAGTACTTC	CASSAASDPSYEQYF
16	TRBV7-9	once	TRBJ2-7	TRBD1	TGTGCCAGCAGCCCCAAACGGACAGGGGATATCGACGAGCAGTACTTC	CASSPKRTGDIDEQYF
14	TRBV6-5	once	TRBJ2-1	-	TGTGCCAGCAGTTCGACACCTTCCTACAATGAGCAGTTCTTC	CASSSTPSYNEQFF
14	TRBV4-3	-	TRBJ2-2	-	TGCGCCAGCAGCCAAGATAGGGGAACCGGGGAGCTGTTTTTT	CASSQDRGTGELFF
16	TRBV18	-	TRBJ2-2	-	TGTGCCAGCTCTACCGGGAACAGGGTGTCCACCGGGGAGCTGTTTTTT	CASSTGNRVSTGELFF
11	TRBV5-4	once	TRBJ2-7	-	TGTGCCAGCAGTCATGCCTACGAGCAGTACTTC	CASSHAYEQYF
12	TRBV30	-	TRBJ1-5	-	TGTGCCTGGAGTGACGGAGGGCAGCCCCAGCATTTT	CAWSDGGQPQHF
15	TRBV4-1	-	TRBJ1-2	TRBD1	TGCGCCAGCAGCCAGCTCGGACAGGGGAACTATGGCTACACCTTC	CASSQLGQGNYGYTF
15	TRBV19	-	TRBJ2-1	TRBD2	TGTGCCAGTAGTATACTAGCGGGAGGGAAAACTGAGCAGTTCTTC	CASSILAGGKTEQFF
15	TRBV27	-	TRBJ2-5	TRBD1	TGTGCCAGCAGTTCCCGACAGGGGTCTTTAGAGACCCAGTACTTC	CASSSRQGSLETQYF
15	TRBV27	-	TRBJ2-7	-	TGTGCCAGCAGGACCATACTGCGGAGCTCCTACGAGCAGTACTTC	CASRTILRSSYEQYF
13	TRBV18	-	TRBJ1-1	-	TGTGCCAGCTCACCCGACTGGAACACTGAAGCTTTCTTT	CASSPDWNTEAFF
13	TRBV5-1	-	TRBJ2-3	-	TGCGCCAGCAGCGCCACCTACACAGATACGCAGTATTTT	CASSATYTDTQYF
14	TRBV6-5	-	TRBJ1-2	-	TGTGCCAGCAGTCGTACGCTGACAAACTATGGCTACACCTTC	CASSRTLTNYGYTF
19	TRBV19	-	TRBJ2-1	TRBD2	TGTGCCAGTAGTATATCTCTAGCGGGGTTCTACAGCTCCTACAATGAGCAGTTCTTC	CASSISLAGFYSSYNEQFF
14	TRBV7-2	-	TRBJ1-1	-	TGTGCCAGCAGCTTAGCCGCGGAGAACACTGAAGCTTTCTTT	CASSLAAENTEAFF
15	TRBV29-1	-	TRBJ2-1	TRBD2	TGCAGCGGTGGGAGGGGTGCGGGAGGGGAGGATGAGCAGTTCTTC	CSGGRGAGGEDEQFF
13	TRBV2	-	TRBJ2-5	-	TGTGCCAGCACCCCCGGGGGGCGGGAGACCCAGTACTTC	CASTPGGRETQYF
14	TRBV20-1	-	TRBJ2-7	TRBD2	TGCAGTGCTAGTGTGGCGGGAGGTTGGGACGAGCAGTACTTC	CSASVAGGWDEQYF
15	TRBV6-2/TRBV6-3	-	TRBJ2-2	-	TGTGCCAGCAGTTACTTTACAGGGACCACCGGGGAGCTGTTTTTT	CASSYFTGTTGELFF
14	TRBV4-1	once	TRBJ2-1	-	TGCGCCAGCAGCCAGGTTACAAATCTGGATGAGCAGTTCTTC	CASSQVTNLDEQFF
13	TRBV11-3	-	TRBJ2-7	-	TGTGCCAGCAGCTTAGATGGCGGCTACGAGCAGTACTTC	CASSLDGGYEQYF
16	TRBV9	once	TRBJ2-3	TRBD2	TGTGCCAGCAGCGTAGGCGCAGCGGGAGGTGGGGATACGCAGTATTTT	CASSVGAAGGGDTQYF
12	TRBV6-2/TRBV6-3	-	TRBJ2-3	-	TGTGCCAGCAGTTACTCGAGGAGCGGAGGGTATTTT	CASSYSRSGGYF
17	TRBV11-2	few	TRBJ2-1	TRBD2	TGTGCCAGCAGCTTAGATCGACTAGCGGGAGAGGGCAATGAGCAGTTCTTC	CASSLDRLAGEGNEQFF
12	TRBV20-1	-	TRBJ1-2	TRBD1	TGCAGTGCTAGTAAGACAGGGTATGGCTACACCTTC	CSASKTGYGYTF
14	TRBV6-5	-	TRBJ2-7	-	TGTGCCAGCACCGGCAGGTCGGTCTCCTACGAGCAGTACTTC	CASTGRSVSYEQYF